Listed below are T cell receptor beta chains from one sample, sequenced in a study of blood T cell repertoires in COVID-19. TCRdb keeps only in-frame clones here, not all; method: immunoSEQ multiplex PCR. Here the sample spans about 150,000 clones, around four fifths being singletons. Sequencing was carried out using PBMCs or T cells enriched from blood (not recorded which). The receptors shown here come from a man aged 45-65 years who had recovered from COVID-19. Both conserved end residues are part of each CDR3. The order of the fields is clone size, D gene, J gene, V gene, CDR3 DNA, CDR3 protein. The D gene is left open where the match is weak. The size entry is marked missing in some rows and otherwise reads once, few, many or a size class.

-	-	TRBJ1-1	TRBV3-1/TRBV3-2	TGTGCCAGCAGCGGGGGAGGACGCGAAGCTTTCTTT	CASSGGGREAFF
-	TRBD1	TRBJ2-1	TRBV7-2	TGTGCCAGCAGCTTGGGACAGAAATACAATGAGCAGTTCTTC	CASSLGQKYNEQFF
-	TRBD1	TRBJ1-2	TRBV24-1	TGTGCCACCAGTGATTTGGATCGGAGACAGGGTAGGGGCTACACCTTC	CATSDLDRRQGRGYTF
once	-	TRBJ2-7	TRBV6-5	TGTGCCAGCACTCCCCGGGACACCCTCGTCTACGAGCAGTACTTC	CASTPRDTLVYEQYF
once	-	TRBJ1-1	TRBV5-1	TGCGCCAGCAGCTTGTCTTGGGGCGATTTATATGGAGCTTTCTTT	CASSLSWGDLYGAFF
-	-	TRBJ1-1	TRBV11-2	TGTGCCAGCAGCTTAGGGCGGGGGAACACTGAAGCTTTCTTT	CASSLGRGNTEAFF
-	-	TRBJ1-2	TRBV6-5	TGTGCCAGCAGAGACAGCTATGGCTACACCTTC	CASRDSYGYTF
once	TRBD1	TRBJ1-5	TRBV11-2	TGTGCCAGCAGCCCCACGGACAGGGGGGATCAGCCCCAGCATTTT	CASSPTDRGDQPQHF
once	-	TRBJ1-6	TRBV19	TGTGCCAGTAAGGCGGCTGAATATAATTCACCCCTCCACTTT	CASKAAEYNSPLHF
many	-	TRBJ1-5	TRBV6-2/TRBV6-3	TGTGCCAGCACCCCTAGAGGGAATAGCAATCAGCCCCAGCATTTT	CASTPRGNSNQPQHF
-	TRBD1	TRBJ1-5	TRBV2	TGTGCCAGCAAGGACAGGGTCAATCAGCCCCAGCATTTT	CASKDRVNQPQHF
-	-	TRBJ1-4	TRBV19	TGTGCCAGTAGTAGGGGCAAGATAGCAACTAATGAAAAACTGTTTTTT	CASSRGKIATNEKLFF
-	TRBD1	TRBJ1-1	TRBV16	TGTGCCAGCAGCGGACAGGGGAACACTGAAGCTTTCTTT	CASSGQGNTEAFF
few	-	TRBJ1-2	TRBV7-9	TGTGCCAGCAGCTTAGATTTGGGCGCCAACTATGGCTACACCTTC	CASSLDLGANYGYTF
once	TRBD1	TRBJ1-2	TRBV19	TGTGCCAGTAGTGATCTGTTCGACAGGGGGCCGGGTGGCTACACCTTC	CASSDLFDRGPGGYTF
-	TRBD2	TRBJ2-2	TRBV4-2	TGTGCCAGCAGCCAGGAAACTAGCGGGGGGACTACCGGGGAGCTGTTTTTT	CASSQETSGGTTGELFF
-	-	TRBJ1-5	TRBV15	TGTGCCACCAGCAGAGATCGGGGGGAGTGGGGCAATCAGCCCCAGCATTTT	CATSRDRGEWGNQPQHF